This T cell receptor beta chain was sequenced for a study of early T cells in non-severe SARS-CoV-2 infection. Study-level information: RNA in bulk from unsorted whole blood was sequenced, and chains were unpaired. Notes on the study in general: Comparison of clonotypes with VDJdb favored anti-spike CD8 responses while missing private and CD4 specificities.

Between the trimmed V and J ends, which lost 0 bases and 9 bases, there was a span of 9 bases. This CDR3 has 13 amino acids. The V gene's germline CDR1 is KGHSH and CDR2 LQKENI. Individual cDNA molecules carried attached unique molecular identifiers. Using its own MiXCR run on the 5' RACE reads, TCRdb lists one record per CDR3 protein. The data hold fewer than 40,000 distinct CDR3 sequences, with 5% to 7% observed a single time. Many counts were recorded for this clonotype. Its antigen is currently unknown. The specimen was whole blood. The V gene is TRBV18, the J gene TRBJ2-1, with D uncertain. This receptor was identified in an adult who was a healthcare worker with PCR-confirmed SARS-CoV-2 infection or an uninfected control (not recorded which). The CDR3 DNA sequence: TGTGCCAGCTCACCACCGGGTTGGGGTGAGCAGTTCTTC. Its translation: CASSPPGWGEQFF. The whole variable domain, remainder taken from reference TRBV18 and TRBJ2-1, is NAGVMQNPRHLVRRRGQEARLRCSPMKGHSHVYWYRQLPEEGLKFMVYLQKENIIDESGMPKERFSAEFPKEGPSILRIQQVVRGDSAAYFCASSPPGWGEQFFGPGTRLTVL.